The 28 T cell receptor beta chains presented below share a single source sample, sequenced in a study of cytomegalovirus exposure and HLA in healthy donors. PCR primers comprised 60 Vbeta and 13 Jbeta primers. The assay was immunoSEQ multiplex PCR, and TCRdb's table has in-frame clones only and misses some. Here the sample spans 120,000 to 150,000 clones, approximately 73% being singletons. What was sequenced was PBMCs. These TCRs come from a woman under 30 in good health and CMV-seronegative.

The chain is built from TRBV18 and TRBJ1-3; D gene ambiguous. Trimming left V 3 bases short and J 0 bases short, with 9 bases between. The CDR3 sequence is 15 residues long. Looked up from germline, CDR1 is KGHSH and CDR2 is LQKENI. The CDR3 loop is CASSPSMSSGNTIYF. Written as DNA, the CDR3 is TGTGCCAGCTCACCTTCGATGAGCTCTGGAAACACCATATATTTT.

This clone was counted a few times. CDR3 DNA: TGTGCCAGCAGTCCAGGGGATGGGGTGACTTACAATGAGCAGTTCTTC. Amino acids: CASSPGDGVTYNEQFF. The chain carries TRBV9 and TRBJ2-1, with D perhaps TRBD1 (6 bases). The CDR3 sequence is 16 residues long. The germline V gene encodes CDR1 SGDLS and CDR2 YYNGEE. V was pared by 5 bases and J by 4 bases, with 19 bases between.

V is TRBV2 and J is TRBJ1-2; 7 nucleotides align to TRBD1. Germline V gene sequence: CDR1 SNHLY, CDR2 FYNNEI. With V trimmed by 4 bases and J by 8 bases, 7 bases remained unmatched. This CDR3 has 13 amino acids. DNA of the CDR3: TGTGCCAGCAGTGCGAGACAGGGTCGGGGCTACACCTTC. Residues: CASSARQGRGYTF.

The chain is built from TRBV7-6 and TRBJ2-5; maybe TRBD1 (5 bases). The CDR3 runs to 12 residues. V dropped 3 bases and J dropped 3 bases, with 5 bases sitting between them. Germline loops: CDR1 SGHVS, CDR2 FNYEAQ. The CDR3 region has the DNA TGTGCCAGCAGCTTCAGGGAAGAGACCCAGTACTTC. Protein sequence: CASSFREETQYF. Full variable domain (missing parts from reference TRBV7-6 and TRBJ2-5): GAGVSQSPRYKVTKRGQDVALRCDPISGHVSLYWYRQALGQGPEFLTYFNYEAQQDKSGLPNDRFSAERPEGSISTLTIQRTEQRDSAMYRCASSFREETQYFGPGTRLLVL.

This clone has a handful of counts. The genes are TRBV13 and TRBJ1-6; D is perhaps TRBD1 (5 bases). CDR1 is PRHDT and CDR2 is FYEKMQ in the germline V gene (reference sequence). V was clipped by 7 bases and J by 7 bases, with 11 bases between them. This CDR3 spans 13 amino acids. CDR3 nucleotides: TGTGCCAGCAACCGGGGGAAGAATTCACCCCTCCACTTT. As protein: CASNRGKNSPLHF.

The chain carries TRBV5-4 and TRBJ2-5; TRBD1 matches at 7 bases. The CDR3 extends over 15 amino acids. With V trimmed by 2 bases and J by 3 bases, 7 bases remained unmatched. The germline V gene encodes CDR1 SGHNT and CDR2 YYREEE (reference sequence). The CDR3 loop is CASSFKTGLEETQYF. The CDR3 DNA reads TGTGCCAGCAGCTTTAAGACAGGGCTGGAAGAGACCCAGTACTTC.

This clone has only a few counts. V and J are TRBV7-8 and TRBJ1-5; D possibly corresponds to TRBD1 (6 bases). In germline, CDR1 is SGHVS, CDR2 FQNEAQ. V lost 0 bases and J 6 bases, leaving 12 bases between the germline ends. The CDR3 sequence is 15 residues long. Here the CDR3 DNA reads TGTGCCAGCAGCTTAGCGCTGGGGGCGGTTCAGCCCCAGCATTTT. Translating it yields CASSLALGAVQPQHF. The variable domain in full, completed from reference TRBV7-8 and TRBJ1-5, reads GAGVSQSPRYKVAKRGQDVALRCDPISGHVSLFWYQQALGQGPEFLTYFQNEAQLDKSGLPSDRFFAERPEGSVSTLKIQRTQQEDSAVYLCASSLALGAVQPQHFGDGTRLSIL.

This clone was observed a handful of times. V gene TRBV6-1 combines with J gene TRBJ1-2; D not certain. CDR3 length: 14 amino acids. Germline V gene lookup returns CDR1 MNHNS and CDR2 SASEGT. Trimming removed 1 base from V and 5 bases from J, with 11 bases in between. The CDR3 protein is CASSEGLTQYGYTF. The DNA for the CDR3 is TGTGCCAGCAGTGAAGGATTGACACAATATGGCTACACCTTC.

The genes are TRBV9 and TRBJ2-2, with no clear D. Per germline, CDR1 SGDLS and CDR2 YYNGEE. The CDR3 length is 16 residues. The V end was cut by 0 bases, the J end by 3 bases, with 12 bases between. The DNA for the CDR3 is TGTGCCAGCAGCGTAGAAGTTGGGCAGTACACCGGGGAGCTGTTTTTT. Translated, it gives CASSVEVGQYTGELFF.

This clone has a handful of counts. The chain carries TRBV11-3 and TRBJ2-1, with 11 bases identical to TRBD2. This CDR3 region has 15 residues. The J segment lost 5 bases and the V segment lost 4 bases, leaving 4 bases of the junction unmatched. The germline V gene has CDR1 SGHNT and CDR2 YENEEA. The CDR3 protein is CASSSPTSGDNEQFF. CDR3 DNA sequence: TGTGCCAGCAGCTCCCCGACTAGCGGGGACAATGAGCAGTTCTTC.

By share, this clone ranks as medium-sized. The rearrangement uses TRBV4-2 and TRBJ1-4; no reliable D call. V dropped 5 bases and J dropped 1 base, with 11 bases sitting between them. CDR1 and CDR2 from the germline V gene are LGHNA and YNFKEQ. The CDR3 runs to 15 residues. The DNA of the CDR3 is TGTGCCAGCAGCAACATGGAGGGAACTAATGAAAAACTGTTTTTT. Amino acid sequence: CASSNMEGTNEKLFF.

The J gene is TRBJ2-1, the V gene TRBV6-1; tentative D call: TRBD2 (5 bases). Per germline, CDR1 MNHNS and CDR2 SASEGT. The CDR3 covers 13 residues. V was trimmed by 5 bases and J by 3 bases, leaving 8 bases between them. DNA of the CDR3: TGTGCCAGCAGTACCCGGGACTACAATGAGCAGTTCTTC. This gives the protein CASSTRDYNEQFF.

In its sample, this clone was seen a few times. The chain has TRBV7-2 and TRBJ1-2; 10 nucleotides match TRBD1. Germline V CDR1 and CDR2: SGHTA, FQGNSA. V lost 5 bases, J lost 7 bases, and 4 bases stayed unmatched. The CDR3 contains 13 residues. The DNA for the CDR3 is TGTGCCAGCAGCCAAGGACAGGGGGGTGGCTACACCTTC. It yields the protein CASSQGQGGGYTF.

The chain uses TRBV19 and TRBJ1-3; D is undetermined. Trimming removed 6 bases at V and 0 bases at J, with 9 bases between. The CDR3 loop spans 14 amino acids. CDR1 is LNHDA and CDR2 is SQIVND in the germline V gene (reference sequence). Here the CDR3 reads CASRPGFSGNTIYF. DNA for the CDR3: TGTGCCAGTAGGCCAGGATTCTCTGGAAACACCATATATTTT.

V and J are TRBV7-3 and TRBJ2-5; D is perhaps TRBD2 (6 bases). There are 15 residues in the CDR3. V was clipped by 2 bases and J by 1 base, with 11 bases between them. The germline CDR1 and CDR2 sequences are SGHTA and FQGTGA. DNA for the CDR3: TGTGCCAGCAGCTTAGCGGGGCACTCCCAAGAGACCCAGTACTTC. It yields the protein CASSLAGHSQETQYF. Based on the CDR3 plus reference TRBV7-3 and TRBJ2-5, the full variable domain is GAGVSQTPSNKVTEKGKYVELRCDPISGHTALYWYRQSLGQGPEFLIYFQGTGAADDSGLPNDRFFAVRPEGSVSTLKIQRTERGDSAVYLCASSLAGHSQETQYFGPGTRLLVL.

This clone has more than one count but fewer than ten. The chain is built from TRBV29-1 and TRBJ1-2, with D perhaps matching TRBD1 (5 bases). CDR1 SQVTM and CDR2 ANQGSEA come from the germline V gene. The CDR3 covers 13 residues. The V end lost 6 bases, the J end lost 6 bases, and 17 bases lay between the germline ends. CDR3 bases: TGCAGCGTCACTGTGGTCAGGGCGAATGGCTACACCTTC. This encodes CSVTVVRANGYTF.

On this clone itself: Compared with germline, one end of the junction differs, possibly owing to a read error. The CDR3 region has the DNA TGTTCCAGCAGCTTAGGGGACAGGGCCTTCCAAGAGACCCAGTACTTC. This gives the protein CSSSLGDRAFQETQYF. The chain carries TRBV7-9 and TRBJ2-5; the match to TRBD1 covers 9 bases. CDR1 is SEHNR and CDR2 is FQNEAQ in the germline V gene (reference sequence). The CDR3 is 16 amino acids.

The chain combines TRBV7-2 with TRBJ1-1, with D unresolved. Germline V gives CDR1 SGHTA, CDR2 FQGNSA. Trimming pared 4 bases from V and 4 bases from J, leaving 10 bases between. The CDR3 covers 13 residues. Here the CDR3 reads CASSSLAATEAFF. For the CDR3, the DNA is TGTGCCAGCAGCTCCCTGGCGGCCACTGAAGCTTTCTTT. The complete variable domain, with remaining parts taken from reference TRBV7-2 and TRBJ1-1, reads GAGVSQSPSNKVTEKGKDVELRCDPISGHTALYWYRQSLGQGLEFLIYFQGNSAPDKSGLPSDRFSAERTGGSVSTLTIQRTQQEDSAVYLCASSSLAATEAFFGQGTRLTVV.

V is TRBV4-3 and J is TRBJ2-1; the match to TRBD2 covers 10 bases. V gave up 2 bases and J gave up 5 bases; unmatched junction bases: 6. Germline CDR1 is LGHNA and CDR2 is YSLEER. This CDR3 comprises 16 residues. The CDR3, as DNA: TGCGCCAGCAGCCAACCAGCGGGAGGGTCGAACAATGAGCAGTTCTTC. Protein: CASSQPAGGSNNEQFF.

The chain combines TRBV7-2 with TRBJ2-2; 8 bases line up with TRBD2. The CDR3 sequence is 17 residues long. Germline-derived CDR1 and CDR2 are SGHTA and FQGNSA. With 3 bases clipped from V and 0 bases from J, the junction kept 6 bases outside the gene matches. The CDR3 DNA sequence: TGTGCCAGCAGCTTCCGACCAGCGGGAGCGAACACCGGGGAGCTGTTTTTT. It codes for CASSFRPAGANTGELFF.

The chain couples TRBV18 to TRBJ2-1; 9 nucleotides line up with TRBD2. The CDR3 is made up of 15 amino acids. The V and J ends lost 4 bases and 5 bases, in that order; junction bases with no gene match: 6. CDR1 and CDR2 (germline): KGHSH, LQKENI. For the CDR3, the DNA is TGTGCCAGCTCACAAGGGACTAGCCCTCACAATGAGCAGTTCTTC. Its protein product is CASSQGTSPHNEQFF.

The rearrangement links TRBV7-2 to TRBJ1-1, with a weak D call TRBD1 (5 bases). The CDR3 spans 13 residues. The V end was cut by 4 bases, the J end by 11 bases, with 17 bases between. The germline V gene has CDR1 SGHTA and CDR2 FQGNSA. The CDR3 region is CASSSGQALSAFF. CDR3 DNA: TGTGCCAGCAGCTCTGGACAAGCTCTATCGGCTTTCTTT.

In its sample, this clone was seen a few times. The CDR3 is CASSQDWQYYNSPLHF. CDR3 coding DNA: TGCGCCAGCAGCCAAGATTGGCAGTACTATAATTCACCCCTCCACTTT. The J gene is TRBJ1-6, the V gene TRBV4-1; D uncertain. This CDR3 is built from 16 residues. V dropped 0 bases and J dropped 3 bases, with 9 bases sitting between them. The germline V gene has CDR1 MGHRA and CDR2 YSYEKL.

This clone came up a few times. This rearrangement joins TRBV30 to TRBJ2-1; D gene ambiguous. CDR1 GTSNPN and CDR2 SVGIG come from the germline V gene (reference sequence). The CDR3 is 13 amino acids. Between the trimmed V and J ends, which lost 4 bases and 0 bases, there was a span of 7 bases. CDR3: CAWTFNSYNEQFF. CDR3 sequence (DNA): TGTGCCTGGACCTTTAACTCCTACAATGAGCAGTTCTTC. Full variable domain (rest looked up from reference TRBV30 and TRBJ2-1): SQTIHQWPATLVQPVGSPLSLECTVEGTSNPNLYWYRQAAGRGLQLLFYSVGIGQISSEVPQNLSASRPQDRQFILSSKKLLLSDSGFYLCAWTFNSYNEQFFGPGTRLTVL.

The V and J genes are TRBV9 and TRBJ2-5, with D perhaps TRBD1 (5 bases). The CDR3 consists of 16 residues. V lost 0 bases and J lost 5, with 17 bases in between. The germline V gene has CDR1 SGDLS and CDR2 YYNGEE. DNA of the CDR3: TGTGCCAGCAGCGTAGTATCAGGACACCCAGGGGAGACCCAGTACTTC. Encoded protein: CASSVVSGHPGETQYF.

In this sample, this clone turned up once. The chain employs TRBV9 and TRBJ1-1, with D perhaps TRBD1 (6 bases). The CDR3 is 15 residues long. V lost 4 bases to trimming and J lost 4 bases, with 17 bases between them. CDR1 is SGDLS, CDR2 YYNGEE, per germline. Here the CDR3 DNA reads TGTGCCAGCAGCCGGACAGCAATCATGGGCACTGAAGCTTTCTTT. This translates into CASSRTAIMGTEAFF.

The chain links TRBV13 to TRBJ2-3; weak D call: TRBD2 (6 bases). In germline, CDR1 is PRHDT, CDR2 FYEKMQ (reference sequence). This CDR3 is 17 amino acids long. V dropped 2 bases and J dropped 0 bases, with 15 bases sitting between them. CDR3 DNA: TGTGCCAGCAGCTTAAGTCGGGGAGGAGGCAGCACAGATACGCAGTATTTT. Its translation: CASSLSRGGGSTDTQYF.

The gene calls are TRBV18 and TRBJ2-1; no clear D gene. Germline CDR1 reads KGHSH; CDR2 reads LQKENI. V was clipped by 3 bases and J by 2 bases, with 5 bases between them. The CDR3 contains 13 residues. CDR3 DNA sequence: TGTGCCAGCTCACCCCTCCCCTACAATGAGCAGTTCTTC. As protein: CASSPLPYNEQFF.